The 15 T cell receptor beta chains below come from one sample, sequenced in a study of blood T cell repertoires in COVID-19. TCRdb's table, derived via immunoSEQ multiplex PCR, lists solely in-frame clones and lacks some. Of about 50,000 clones listed, 85% are singletons. Sequencing input: peripheral blood. All receptors derive from a man in his 60s with acute or convalescent COVID-19.

The V call is TRBV5-1, the J call TRBJ2-7; 9 nucleotides match TRBD1. The CDR3 runs 13 residues. The germline CDR1 and CDR2 sequences are SGHRS and YFSETQ. The junction had 4 bases not matched to a gene; V was cut back by 0 bases and J by 9 bases. The CDR3 region is CASSLDRGRGQYF. CDR3 DNA sequence: TGCGCCAGCAGCTTGGACAGGGGGCGCGGGCAGTACTTC. Combining the CDR3 with reference TRBV5-1 and TRBJ2-7 gives the whole variable domain KAGVTQTPRYLIKTRGQQVTLSCSPISGHRSVSWYQQTPGQGLQFLFEYFSETQRNKGNFPGRFSGRQFSNSRSEMNVSTLELGDSALYLCASSLDRGRGQYFGPGTRLTVT.

V is TRBV5-6 and J is TRBJ1-1; D not resolved. V lost 4 bases to trimming and J lost 1 base, with 14 bases between them. CDR1 SGHDT and CDR2 YYEEEE come from the germline V gene. This CDR3 region has 15 residues. As DNA, the CDR3 is TGTGCCAGCAGCACATCCAAAGGAGGGAACACTGAAGCTTTCTTT. It is translated as CASSTSKGGNTEAFF.

The chain joins TRBV12-3 or TRBV12-4 to TRBJ1-1; D ambiguous. V gave up 4 bases and J gave up 6 bases, with 6 bases separating them. The CDR3 is 11 amino acids. The CDR3 DNA reads as TGTGCCAGCAGTTCCCAGTCTGAAGCTTTCTTT. This codes for CASSSQSEAFF.

As to this clone: This same CDR3 is encoded by further DNA sequences in the sample. This sequence joins TRBV10-3 and TRBJ1-5; D remains ambiguous. The CDR3 is 15 amino acids. Per germline, CDR1 ENHRY and CDR2 SYGVKD. The V gene lost 0 bases and the J gene lost 2 bases, with 8 bases spanning the gap. CDR3 protein: CAISESGGRNQPQHF. As DNA, the CDR3 is TGTGCCATCAGTGAGTCCGGCGGTCGCAATCAGCCCCAGCATTTT.

The rearrangement links TRBV7-3 to TRBJ2-2, with 8 bases aligning to TRBD1. The CDR3 extends over 16 amino acids. The V and J ends lost 1 base and 5 bases, in that order; junction bases with no gene match: 6. Germline-derived CDR1 and CDR2 are SGHTA and FQGTGA. The CDR3: CASSLIPTGGTGELFF. The CDR3 DNA is TGTGCCAGCAGCTTAATACCAACAGGGGGGACCGGGGAGCTGTTTTTT.

V and J are TRBV6-2 or TRBV6-3 and TRBJ2-7, with TRBD2 matching 13 bases. The CDR3 totals 15 residues. Germline values: CDR1 MNHEY, CDR2 SVGEGT. The trim removed 2 bases at V and 4 bases at J, leaving 2 bases unmatched. The chain's CDR3 is CASSYRLAGGYEQYF. As DNA, the CDR3 is TGTGCCAGCAGTTACCGACTAGCGGGAGGATACGAGCAGTACTTC.

The chain uses TRBV5-1 and TRBJ2-1; D possibly corresponds to TRBD2 (7 bases). CDR3 length: 14 amino acids. From germline, CDR1 is SGHRS and CDR2 YFSETQ. V lost 6 bases and J 5 bases, leaving 15 bases between the germline ends. DNA for the CDR3: TGCGCCAGCAATTTGAGGGAGGGGGACAATGAGCAGTTCTTC. This codes for CASNLREGDNEQFF.

This clone appeared once. The chain links TRBV27 to TRBJ1-1; unclear D gene. CDR1 is MNHEY and CDR2 is SMNVEV in the germline V gene (reference sequence). The CDR3 has 13 residues. V was trimmed by 3 bases and J by 7 bases, leaving 12 bases between them. This CDR3 reads CASSFVAAHEAFF. CDR3 nucleotides: TGTGCCAGCAGTTTTGTGGCGGCCCATGAAGCTTTCTTT.

The V and J genes are TRBV14 and TRBJ1-4, with D possibly matching TRBD1 (6 bases). The CDR3 covers 14 residues. Germline V lookup: CDR1 SGHDN, CDR2 FVKESK. The V end lost 1 base, the J end lost 10 bases, and 13 bases lay between the germline ends. CDR3 loop: CASSQGGGVVKLFF. The DNA for the CDR3 is TGTGCCAGCAGCCAAGGAGGGGGTGTAGTAAAACTGTTTTTT.

This rearrangement joins TRBV11-2 to TRBJ1-2; 7 positions match TRBD1. After removal of 5 bases from V and 4 bases from J, the junction contained 7 bases not matched to a gene. Germline CDR1 SGHAT, CDR2 FQNNGV. This CDR3 is built from 14 residues. In DNA form, the CDR3 reads TGTGCCAGCAGCGCGGGGACAGTCCTCTATGGCTACACCTTC. This sequence encodes CASSAGTVLYGYTF.

The rearrangement joins TRBV4-1 to TRBJ2-5; 8 nucleotides align to TRBD1. The V gene's germline CDR1 is MGHRA and CDR2 YSYEKL. The ends lost 0 bases at V and 1 base at J; junction bases unmatched: 10. This CDR3 has 18 residues. The CDR3 nucleotides read TGCGCCAGCAGCCAAGAGTTCAGGGGGCGACGGGGCCAAGAGACCCAGTACTTC. Protein product: CASSQEFRGRRGQETQYF.

Written as DNA, the CDR3 is TGTGCCAGCACCTCCGAGGGCTACGAGCAGTACTTC. This codes for CASTSEGYEQYF. This chain connects TRBV7-6 to TRBJ2-7; TRBD2 is a possible D gene (5 bases). Trimming cost V 7 bases and J 3 bases, with 10 bases left between them. The CDR3 has 12 amino acids. Germline V gene sequence: CDR1 SGHVS, CDR2 FNYEAQ.

The chain couples TRBV5-4 to TRBJ2-7; 8 nucleotides align to TRBD2. Trimming removed 4 bases from V and 2 bases from J; junction bases left unmatched: 8. The germline V gene encodes CDR1 SGHNT and CDR2 YYREEE (reference sequence). The CDR3 extends over 15 amino acids. CDR3 DNA: TGTGCCAGCAGCCCGGATAGCGGGGCACCCTACGAGCAGTACTTC. Its protein is CASSPDSGAPYEQYF.

The chain employs TRBV15 and TRBJ2-7; possibly TRBD2 for D (5 bases). CDR1 and CDR2 (germline): LNHNV, YYDKDF (reference sequence). This CDR3 has 13 residues. V lost 5 bases to trimming and J lost 7 bases, with 15 bases between them. CDR3 sequence: CATSPPFGVEQYF. CDR3 coding DNA: TGTGCCACCAGCCCTCCGTTCGGGGTGGAGCAGTACTTC. Filled out from reference TRBV15 and TRBJ2-7, the complete variable domain reads DAMVIQNPRYQVTQFGKPVTLSCSQTLNHNVMYWYQQKSSQAPKLLFHYYDKDFNNEADTPDNFQSRRPNTSFCFLDIRSPGLGDTAMYLCATSPPFGVEQYFGPGTRLTVT.

This clone was seen only a few times. The rearrangement joins TRBV10-3 to TRBJ1-5, with 7 bases matching TRBD1. This CDR3 comprises 17 residues. Germline loops: CDR1 ENHRY, CDR2 SYGVKD. Trimming cost V 5 bases and J 2 bases; bases outside gene matches: 12. CDR3 sequence: CAISLGDPGTGNQPQHF. CDR3 bases: TGTGCCATCAGTCTAGGGGACCCCGGGACAGGCAATCAGCCCCAGCATTTT.